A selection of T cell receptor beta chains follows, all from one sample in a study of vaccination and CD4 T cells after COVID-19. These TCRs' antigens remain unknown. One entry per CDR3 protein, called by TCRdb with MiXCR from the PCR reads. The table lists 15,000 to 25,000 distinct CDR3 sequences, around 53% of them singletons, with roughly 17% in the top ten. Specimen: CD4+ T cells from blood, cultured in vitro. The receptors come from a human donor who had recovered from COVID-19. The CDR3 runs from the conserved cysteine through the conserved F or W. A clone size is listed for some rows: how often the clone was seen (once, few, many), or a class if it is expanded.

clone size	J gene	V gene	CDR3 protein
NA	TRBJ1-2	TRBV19	CASSKLGSSNYGYTF
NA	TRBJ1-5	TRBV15	CATSRDQVTALNQPQHF
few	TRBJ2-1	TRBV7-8	CASSLDWEQFF
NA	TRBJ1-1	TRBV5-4	CASSTDSHTEAFF
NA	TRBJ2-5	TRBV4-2	CASSQVPGGGETQYF
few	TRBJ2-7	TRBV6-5	CASSYTYSGSFSYEQYF
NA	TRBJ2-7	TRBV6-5	CASSFIGQLSYEQYF
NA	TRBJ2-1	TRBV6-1	CASSDEGLGINEQFF
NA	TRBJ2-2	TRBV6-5	CASSFLAGGPTGELFF
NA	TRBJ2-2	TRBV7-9	CASSSAGRAGGPHTGELFF
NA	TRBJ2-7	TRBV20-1	CSARRATGGGEQYF
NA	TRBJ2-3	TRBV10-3	CAISGAGTSTDTQYF
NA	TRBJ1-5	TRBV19	CASIRDRGSNQPQHF
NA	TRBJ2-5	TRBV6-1	CASSDSLRETQYF
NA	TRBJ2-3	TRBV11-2	CASSPQGDGTDTQYF
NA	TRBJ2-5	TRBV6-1	CASRPDFRAETQYF
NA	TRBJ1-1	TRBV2	CASNPRVFTIEAFF
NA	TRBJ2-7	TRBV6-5	CASSYSRLAGSYEQYF
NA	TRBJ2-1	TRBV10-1	CASSESTTHRDNEQFF
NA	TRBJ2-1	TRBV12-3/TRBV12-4	CASSLAGGFLRYNEQFF
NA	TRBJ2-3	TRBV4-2	CASSPLAGGVSTDTQYF
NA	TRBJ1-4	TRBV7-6	CASSLGAQGPNEKLFF
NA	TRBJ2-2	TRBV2	CASKGTGGVSGELFF
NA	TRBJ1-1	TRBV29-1	CSVLSSGRGTEAFF
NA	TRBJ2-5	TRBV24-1	CATSDLMETQYF
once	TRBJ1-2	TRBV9	CASSGVRTGGYGYTF
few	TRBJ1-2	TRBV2	CASSEAGSRSTTF
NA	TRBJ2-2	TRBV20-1	CSARTSGLLNTGELFF
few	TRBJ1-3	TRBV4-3	CASSQEWGDSSSGNTIYF